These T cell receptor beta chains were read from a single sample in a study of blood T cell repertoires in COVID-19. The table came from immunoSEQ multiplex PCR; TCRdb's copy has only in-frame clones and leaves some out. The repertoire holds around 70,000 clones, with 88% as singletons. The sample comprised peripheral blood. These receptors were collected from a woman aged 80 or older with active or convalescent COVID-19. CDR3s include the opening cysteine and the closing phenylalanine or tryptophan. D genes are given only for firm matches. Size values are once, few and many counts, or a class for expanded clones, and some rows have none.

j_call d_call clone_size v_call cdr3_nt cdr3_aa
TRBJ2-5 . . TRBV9 TGTGCCAGCAGCGAAAGACAGGGAGGAGAAGAGACCCAGTACTTC CASSERQGGEETQYF
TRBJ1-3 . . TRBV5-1 TGCGCCAGCAGCTTGGAATTGGGGCCGGGAAACACCATATATTTT CASSLELGPGNTIYF
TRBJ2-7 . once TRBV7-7 TGTGCCAGCAGCTTTGGGCACTCCTACGAGCAGTACTTC CASSFGHSYEQYF
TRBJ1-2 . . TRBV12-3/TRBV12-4 TGTGCCAGCAGTGTAGGACAGTTCTATGGCTACACCTTC CASSVGQFYGYTF
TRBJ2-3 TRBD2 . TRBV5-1 TGCGCCAGCAGCCCCGGGACTAGCGGGATGGATACGCAGTATTTT CASSPGTSGMDTQYF
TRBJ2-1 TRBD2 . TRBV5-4 TGTGCCAGCAGCAGACCCGGGACTAGCGGATACAATGAGCAGTTCTTC CASSRPGTSGYNEQFF
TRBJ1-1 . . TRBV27 TGTGCCAGCAGTTTCCAAGGGAGGGGGAGCTTTGAAGCTTTCTTT CASSFQGRGSFEAFF
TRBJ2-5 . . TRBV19 TGTGCCAGTAGCGATCAGATATACCAAGAGACCCAGTACTTC CASSDQIYQETQYF
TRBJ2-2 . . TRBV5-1 TGCGCCAGCAGCTTGATCAGGGGCGGAACCGGGGAGCTGTTTTTT CASSLIRGGTGELFF
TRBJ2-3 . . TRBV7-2 TGTGCCAGCAGCTTAGATGGGACTCCAATTGATACGCAGTATTTT CASSLDGTPIDTQYF
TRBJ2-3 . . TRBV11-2 TGTGCCAGCAGCTTAGACGGGTCAAGCACAGATACGCAGTATTTT CASSLDGSSTDTQYF
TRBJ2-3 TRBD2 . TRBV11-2 TGTGCCAGCAGCCCGCGACTAGCAAGAGTGGTAGATACGCAGTATTTT CASSPRLARVVDTQYF
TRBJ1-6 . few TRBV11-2 TGTGCCAGCAGCTTAGGAGGGCTGGATTCACCCCTCCACTTT CASSLGGLDSPLHF
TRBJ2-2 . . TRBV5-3 TGTGCCAGAAGCAAAACCACAGTCCTACAGGGTCGGGACACCGGGGAGCTGTTTTTT CARSKTTVLQGRDTGELFF
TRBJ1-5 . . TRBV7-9 TGTGCCAGCAGCCCCGGTTCCGGTCAGCCCCAGCATTTT CASSPGSGQPQHF
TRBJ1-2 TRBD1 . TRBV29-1 TGCAGCGTTCCCGGGACAGGCAACTATGGCTACACCTTC CSVPGTGNYGYTF
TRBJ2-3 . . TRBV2 TGTGCCAGCAGTGAAAGACAGGCCCGCACAGATACGCAGTATTTT CASSERQARTDTQYF
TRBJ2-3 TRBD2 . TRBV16 TGTGCCAGCAGCCTAAATTCCGGCACGGCGGGGGGGCTTCCAGATACGCAGTATTTT CASSLNSGTAGGLPDTQYF
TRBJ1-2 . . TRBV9 TGTGCCAGCAGCGTATCAGGGGCCGTCTCCTATGGCTACACCTTC CASSVSGAVSYGYTF
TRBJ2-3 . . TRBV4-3 TGCGCCAGCAGCCTAGAGGCGGCAGGGGTGGGCACAGATACGCAGTATTTT CASSLEAAGVGTDTQYF